The 23 T cell receptor beta chains presented below share a single source sample, sequenced in a study of shared clonotypes between healthy human individuals. Naive CD8 cells lacked CD45RO, underwent positive selection for CCR7 and left out terminally differentiated effector memory CD45RA+ cells. The data were produced by immunoSEQ multiplex PCR, yet TCRdb's version contains in-frame clones alone and is incomplete. The table has some 1,900,000 clones, about 95% seen once. The sequenced material came from naive CD8+ T cells sorted from blood. The receptors shown here come from a man aged 18 to 29 in good health.

J is TRBJ2-1 and V is TRBV27, with 8 bases that match TRBD1. This CDR3 contains 16 residues. V lost 4 bases, J lost 6 bases, and 11 bases stayed unmatched. Germline CDR1 MNHEY, CDR2 SMNVEV (reference sequence). CDR3 sequence (DNA): TGTGCCAGCAGTTCCGCGACCACCGACAGGGGCAATGAGCAGTTCTTC. This sequence encodes CASSSATTDRGNEQFF.

The V gene is TRBV5-4, the J gene TRBJ2-5; 8 bases align to TRBD2. The V and J ends lost 2 bases and 4 bases, in that order; junction bases with no gene match: 7. The CDR3 contains 15 residues. Germline V gene data show CDR1 as SGHNT and CDR2 as YYREEE (reference sequence). For the CDR3, the DNA is TGTGCCAGCAGCTTCAACGGGGGGGCCATAGAGACCCAGTACTTC. Its translation: CASSFNGGAIETQYF. The complete variable domain, with remaining parts taken from reference TRBV5-4 and TRBJ2-5, reads ETGVTQSPTHLIKTRGQQVTLRCSSQSGHNTVSWYQQALGQGPQFIFQYYREEENGRGNFPPRFSGLQFPNYSSELNVNALELDDSALYLCASSFNGGAIETQYFGPGTRLLVL.

For this clone: This sample includes further DNA sequences coding for the same CDR3. The chain links TRBV5-1 to TRBJ2-1; 10 positions match TRBD2. CDR1 SGHRS and CDR2 YFSETQ come from the germline V gene. V lost 0 bases to trimming and J lost 9 bases; unmatched junction nucleotides: 6. The CDR3 contains 15 residues. CDR3 nucleotide sequence: TGCGCCAGCAGCTTGGGGCTAGCGGGAGAGATTGAGCAGTTCTTC. Its translation is CASSLGLAGEIEQFF.

The CDR3 coding sequence is TGTGCCAGCAGTTATAGTAGTTCCAACGAGCAGTACTTC. Its translation: CASSYSSSNEQYF. V gene TRBV6-6 combines with J gene TRBJ2-7; D is unclear. Germline V CDR1 and CDR2: MNHNY, SVGAGI (reference sequence). The CDR3 runs 13 residues. The V end was cut by 3 bases, the J end by 5 bases, with 11 bases between.

The chain recombines TRBV9 with TRBJ2-1; the D is unclear. With 5 bases removed from V and 8 bases from J, the gap between germline ends came to 17 bases. The CDR3 extends over 14 amino acids. Germline V CDR1 and CDR2: SGDLS, YYNGEE. The CDR3 protein is CASSDPLVVHEQFF. In DNA form, the CDR3 reads TGTGCCAGCAGTGACCCGCTAGTGGTTCATGAGCAGTTCTTC.

The V call is TRBV4-1, the J call TRBJ2-1, with 12 bases aligning to TRBD2. The V segment lost 2 bases and the J segment 7 bases; nucleotides outside the gene matches: 9. The CDR3 sequence is 17 residues long. Germline assignment: CDR1 MGHRA and CDR2 YSYEKL. The CDR3 region is CASSQSLLAGGANEQFF. Here the CDR3 DNA reads TGCGCCAGCAGCCAATCCCTTCTAGCGGGGGGGGCAAATGAGCAGTTCTTC.

This clone has just one count. The V gene is TRBV7-9, the J gene TRBJ1-4; weak D call: TRBD1 (5 bases). Trimming took 4 bases from V and 5 from J, leaving 11 bases between them. The CDR3 contains 14 residues. Looked up from germline, CDR1 is SEHNR and CDR2 is FQNEAQ (reference sequence). The CDR3 reads CASSSGRTNEKLFF. CDR3 nucleotides: TGTGCCAGCAGCTCGGGACGGACCAATGAAAAACTGTTTTTT.

The gene calls are TRBV12-5 and TRBJ2-1; the D gene is possibly TRBD1 (6 bases). V lost 2 bases and J lost 9, with 23 bases in between. This CDR3 comprises 17 residues. In germline, CDR1 is LGHNT, CDR2 FRNRAP. The CDR3 bases are TGTGCTAGTGGTTTGACTTTGAGACCCACAGGGATCGGTGAGCAGTTCTTC. This codes for CASGLTLRPTGIGEQFF.

V usage is TRBV9 and J usage is TRBJ2-7; 8 bases align to TRBD2. The CDR3 runs to 15 residues. The V gene's germline CDR1 is SGDLS and CDR2 YYNGEE. V lost 4 bases and J lost 3; bases outside the gene matches: 9. CDR3 in DNA: TGTGCCAGCAGCCCCTATAGCGGGGCCAACTACGAGCAGTACTTC. It yields the protein CASSPYSGANYEQYF. The full variable domain, in which reference TRBV9 and TRBJ2-7 provide the parts outside the CDR3, is DSGVTQTPKHLITATGQRVTLRCSPRSGDLSVYWYQQSLDQGLQFLIQYYNGEERAKGNILERFSAQQFPDLHSELNLSSLELGDSALYFCASSPYSGANYEQYFGPGTRLTVT.

This chain joins TRBV10-2 and TRBJ1-1, with D perhaps matching TRBD1 (6 bases). Germline CDR1 reads WSHSY; CDR2 reads SAAADI. Trimming took 2 bases from V and 3 from J, leaving 10 bases between them. CDR3 length equals 14 residues. The CDR3 DNA is TGCGCCAGCAGTGAGGCAGGGGTTTACACTGAAGCTTTCTTT. Protein sequence: CASSEAGVYTEAFF.

The CDR3 DNA is TGTGCCAGTGGGCAGTCCTCCGTTGGGGCAGTCTACGAGCAGTACTTC. Its translation: CASGQSSVGAVYEQYF. This sequence joins TRBV6-6 and TRBJ2-7; TRBD1 is a possible D gene (5 bases). V shed 9 bases and J shed 3 bases, with 24 bases lying between them. The CDR3 extends over 16 amino acids. CDR1 and CDR2 (germline): MNHNY, SVGAGI (reference sequence).

The CDR3 sequence: CAWSVGYGETNEKLFF. The CDR3 DNA sequence: TGTGCCTGGAGTGTAGGATACGGGGAGACTAATGAAAAACTGTTTTTT. The chain links TRBV30 to TRBJ1-4; no definite D call. Germline lookup yields CDR1 GTSNPN and CDR2 SVGIG (reference sequence). The CDR3 consists of 16 residues. V lost 0 bases and J 2 bases, leaving 13 bases between the germline ends. Using reference TRBV30 and TRBJ1-4 for the parts outside the CDR3, the full variable domain is SQTIHQWPATLVQPVGSPLSLECTVEGTSNPNLYWYRQAAGRGLQLLFYSVGIGQISSEVPQNLSASRPQDRQFILSSKKLLLSDSGFYLCAWSVGYGETNEKLFFGSGTQLSVL.

This sequence joins TRBV4-1 and TRBJ2-7, with unresolved D. Trimming left V 5 bases short and J 6 bases short, with 14 bases between. In germline, CDR1 is MGHRA, CDR2 YSYEKL. The CDR3 loop spans 13 amino acids. This CDR3 is CASSVLNGGEQYF. Written as DNA, the CDR3 is TGCGCCAGCAGCGTATTAAATGGCGGCGAGCAGTACTTC.

The chain is built from TRBV19 and TRBJ1-2; a possible D gene is TRBD1 (5 bases). The length of the CDR3 is 15 residues. V lost 1 base and J lost 0, with 9 bases in between. Germline V gene data show CDR1 as LNHDA and CDR2 as SQIVND (reference sequence). The CDR3 here is CASSIVREANYGYTF. The CDR3 DNA sequence: TGTGCCAGTAGTATAGTCAGGGAGGCTAACTATGGCTACACCTTC.

The table lists this clone with a few counts. Other DNA sequences within the sample encode an identical CDR3. CDR3 protein: CASSLTVSYEQYF. The CDR3 DNA reads as TGCGCCAGCAGCTTAACAGTTTCCTACGAGCAGTACTTC. This chain links TRBV5-1 with TRBJ2-7; no firm D call. The CDR3 length is 13 residues. The ends were cut back, 2 bases at V and 1 base at J, with 7 bases in the middle. CDR1 is SGHRS, CDR2 YFSETQ, per germline.

This clone was detected only once. The chain combines TRBV9 with TRBJ2-3; 10 bases align to TRBD2. CDR3 size: 16 residues. V lost 0 bases to trimming and J lost 2 bases; unmatched junction nucleotides: 3. CDR1 is SGDLS and CDR2 is YYNGEE in the germline V gene. The CDR3 sequence: CASSVELAGFTDTQYF. The CDR3 DNA reads TGTGCCAGCAGCGTAGAACTAGCGGGGTTCACAGATACGCAGTATTTT.

The chain employs TRBV5-6 and TRBJ2-7; 7 positions agree with TRBD1. CDR3 length equals 16 residues. V dropped 2 bases and J dropped 2; count of bases not matched to a gene: 10. Germline V gene data show CDR1 as SGHDT and CDR2 as YYEEEE. The CDR3 loop is CASSFLMGDSPYEQYF. DNA for the CDR3: TGTGCCAGCAGCTTTCTGATGGGGGACAGCCCCTACGAGCAGTACTTC.

J is TRBJ2-3 and V is TRBV2; D is unresolved. V lost 7 bases to trimming and J lost 0 bases, with 17 bases between them. The CDR3 runs 16 residues. CDR1 is SNHLY, CDR2 FYNNEI, per germline. This chain's CDR3 is CASTRSEEVSTDTQYF. The CDR3 nucleotides read TGTGCCAGCACGAGATCAGAGGAAGTAAGCACAGATACGCAGTATTTT.

This clone was picked up one time. The rearrangement links TRBV27 to TRBJ1-5; D ambiguous. The germline CDR1 and CDR2 sequences are MNHEY and SMNVEV (reference sequence). The CDR3 totals 14 residues. The V and J ends lost 6 bases and 4 bases respectively, with 13 bases between them. CDR3 sequence reads: CASSPRVFNQPQHF. The CDR3, as DNA: TGTGCCAGCAGCCCCCGGGTCTTTAATCAGCCCCAGCATTTT.

The chain recombines TRBV28 with TRBJ2-1, with 16 bases identical to TRBD2. The V segment lost 5 bases and the J segment 4 bases; nucleotides outside the gene matches: 11. The CDR3 covers 19 residues. CDR1 MDHEN and CDR2 SYDVKM come from the germline V gene. CDR3 protein: CASSPRGLAGGPIYNEQFF. CDR3 DNA: TGTGCCAGCAGTCCCAGGGGACTAGCGGGGGGGCCGATATACAATGAGCAGTTCTTC.

The chain recombines TRBV9 with TRBJ2-7, with TRBD2 identical over 7 bases. V shed 4 bases and J 0 bases; nucleotides not matched to a gene: 7. Germline assignment: CDR1 SGDLS and CDR2 YYNGEE. The CDR3 loop spans 15 amino acids. CDR3 nucleotides: TGTGCCAGCAGCTTCGGAAGCGGGGCCTCCTACGAGCAGTACTTC. It translates to CASSFGSGASYEQYF. Based on the CDR3 plus reference TRBV9 and TRBJ2-7, the full variable domain is DSGVTQTPKHLITATGQRVTLRCSPRSGDLSVYWYQQSLDQGLQFLIQYYNGEERAKGNILERFSAQQFPDLHSELNLSSLELGDSALYFCASSFGSGASYEQYFGPGTRLTVT.

The J gene is TRBJ2-7, the V gene TRBV7-2; 9 nucleotides align to TRBD2. CDR3 size: 15 residues. The junction had 15 bases not matched to a gene; V was cut back by 6 bases and J by 9 bases. Per germline, CDR1 SGHTA and CDR2 FQGNSA. The CDR3 DNA sequence: TGTGCCAGCAGGCCGGATAGCGGGAGTCTCCACGCGCAGTACTTC. It encodes CASRPDSGSLHAQYF.

The chain links TRBV2 to TRBJ2-2; D is uncertain. Trimming stripped 5 bases from V and 10 bases from J, with 8 bases between. The CDR3 sequence is 11 residues long. Germline CDR1 SNHLY, CDR2 FYNNEI. The CDR3 DNA is TGTGCCAGCAGTTACGCCACGGAGCTGTTTTTT. Protein product: CASSYATELFF.